Each of the 3 T cell receptor beta chains below was sequenced from the same sample in a study of OX40 agonist ivuxolimab in advanced cancers. Libraries were prepared by immunoSEQ multiplex PCR; TCRdb keeps only in-frame clonotypes and omits some of them. This sample has over 65,000 clones, with approximately 84% found just once. Sequencing used CD4+ or CD8+ T cells sorted from blood, obtained in a trial of the OX40 agonist ivuxolimab. The receptors derive from an adult with an advanced solid tumor such as melanoma, head and neck, liver or kidney cancer.

J is TRBJ2-7 and V is TRBV5-5, with 8 bases fitting TRBD2. With 4 bases clipped from V and 3 bases from J, the junction kept 9 bases outside the gene matches. Germline CDR1 SGHKS, CDR2 YYEKEE (reference sequence). The CDR3 contains 15 residues. In DNA form, the CDR3 reads TGTGCCAGCAGCCCTGGCACTAGCGGACTCTACGAGCAGTACTTC. As protein: CASSPGTSGLYEQYF.

This clone was counted only a few times. This chain joins TRBV19 and TRBJ2-1; D possibly corresponds to TRBD2 (6 bases). The V end lost 4 bases, the J end lost 0 bases, and 10 bases lay between the germline ends. Germline V gene lookup returns CDR1 LNHDA and CDR2 SQIVND (reference sequence). The CDR3 length is 15 residues. CDR3 sequence reads: CASSRDGSSYNEQFF. In nucleotides, the CDR3 is TGTGCCAGTAGTAGGGACGGGAGCTCCTACAATGAGCAGTTCTTC.

V and J are TRBV9 and TRBJ2-7; D unclear. The CDR3 contains 14 residues. Between the trimmed V and J ends, which lost 0 bases and 3 bases, there was a span of 10 bases. Germline lookup yields CDR1 SGDLS and CDR2 YYNGEE. The CDR3 nucleotides are TGTGCCAGCAGCGTAGGCCAGAGGAACTACGAGCAGTACTTC. Translation: CASSVGQRNYEQYF.